These 22 T cell receptor beta chains were sequenced from one sample in a study of naive and memory T cell subsets (dated by TCRdb to about 2017). Preparation of the library involved UMI-ligation and nested PCR. The instrument was an Illumina MiSeq. The beta constant-region primer consisted of an equimolar mixture of two oligonucleotides that together covered TRBC1 and TRBC2. TCRdb passed the public sequencing reads through fastp at Q25 and MiXCR, retaining productive beta sequences. Rows are unified per CDR3 protein, each entry keeping the most common DNA and genes. The sample table holds 150,000 or so distinct CDR3 sequences, of which 15% to 20% were seen once. 0.14% of the sample belongs to the ten largest clones. The sequencing input was naive CD4+ T cells from blood. The cell subset or site label corresponds to: naive T cells, CD45RA high CD27+. Source of these receptors: a human donor in good health.

The table lists this clonotype with a few counts. The V call is TRBV7-9, the J call TRBJ2-1, with D perhaps given as TRBD1 or TRBD2 (6 bases each). Trimming cost V 1 base and J 4 bases, with 20 bases left between them. The CDR3 sequence is 18 residues long. Germline CDR1 SEHNR, CDR2 FQNEAQ (reference sequence). CDR3 sequence reads: CASSLGRFRGLNYNEQFF. The DNA of the CDR3 is TGTGCCAGCAGCTTAGGTCGGTTTCGGGGGCTCAATTACAATGAGCAGTTCTTC.

This clonotype has just a few counts. The V and J genes are TRBV4-2 and TRBJ2-5; TRBD2 agrees at 7 bases. Trimming cost V 3 bases and J 2 bases; bases outside gene matches: 9. Germline V gives CDR1 LGHNA, CDR2 YNFKEQ. CDR3 size: 16 residues. CDR3 DNA: TGTGCCAGCAGCCACAACCTAGCGGAGAAGCAAGAGACCCAGTACTTC. It codes for CASSHNLAEKQETQYF.

The chain joins TRBV4-1 to TRBJ2-2, with D perhaps matching TRBD1 (5 bases). Per the germline V gene, CDR1 is MGHRA and CDR2 is YSYEKL. With 0 bases removed from V and 5 bases from J, the gap between germline ends came to 13 bases. The length of the CDR3 is 16 residues. CDR3 amino acids: CASSQDRQGTTGELFF. CDR3 nucleotides: TGCGCCAGCAGCCAAGATCGGCAGGGAACAACCGGGGAGCTGTTTTTT.

The chain is built from TRBV6-2 or TRBV6-3 and TRBJ1-2; D not resolved. Germline values: CDR1 MNHEY, CDR2 SVGEGT. The CDR3 sequence is 15 residues long. V was clipped by 2 bases and J by 3 bases, with 13 bases between them. The CDR3 sequence is CASSYPRDGHYGYTF. The CDR3 DNA reads as TGTGCCAGCAGTTACCCGCGGGATGGGCACTATGGCTACACCTTC.

Only a few counts were recorded for this clonotype. The chain combines TRBV20-1 with TRBJ2-3; D is possibly TRBD1 or TRBD2 (5 bases each). The CDR3 is 14 residues long. The germline V gene encodes CDR1 DFQATT and CDR2 SNEGSKA (reference sequence). Between the trimmed V and J ends, which lost 2 bases and 5 bases, there was a span of 14 bases. This CDR3 reads CSARLPLGVDTQYF. The CDR3 nucleotides read TGCAGTGCTAGACTCCCCTTGGGGGTAGATACGCAGTATTTT.

The chain links TRBV20-1 to TRBJ1-3, with 9 positions matching TRBD1. The CDR3 consists of 16 residues. Unmatched junction bases numbered 10, after V lost 5 bases and J lost 2 bases. Germline V gene lookup returns CDR1 DFQATT and CDR2 SNEGSKA (reference sequence). The DNA of the CDR3 is TGCAGTGCTCCTACTCCCGGGACAGGGCCTGGAAACACCATATATTTT. Amino acids: CSAPTPGTGPGNTIYF.

This clonotype was seen a few times. V gene TRBV14 combines with J gene TRBJ2-1; no firm D call. Trimming shortened V by 2 bases and J by 3 bases, and 14 bases separated the two germline ends. The germline gives CDR1 SGHDN, CDR2 FVKESK. CDR3 size: 16 residues. This CDR3 reads CASSQLGTVVYNEQFF. The DNA for the CDR3 is TGTGCCAGCAGCCAACTAGGCACGGTAGTCTACAATGAGCAGTTCTTC.

The sample holds a few counts of this clonotype. The genes are TRBV24-1 and TRBJ1-2; no clear D. The V and J ends lost 0 bases and 8 bases respectively, with 12 bases between them. This CDR3 comprises 14 residues. The V gene's germline CDR1 is KGHDR and CDR2 SFDVKD. The CDR3 DNA follows: TGTGCCACCAGTGATTTGACCGGTCCGTCGGGCTACACCTTC. It yields the protein CATSDLTGPSGYTF.

The chain has TRBV6-1 and TRBJ2-2; D unclear. The CDR3 loop spans 14 amino acids. CDR1 MNHNS and CDR2 SASEGT come from the germline V gene. Between the trimmed V and J ends, which lost 0 bases and 5 bases, there was a span of 7 bases. The CDR3: CASSEAHGTGELFF. The DNA for the CDR3 is TGTGCCAGCAGTGAAGCGCACGGGACCGGGGAGCTGTTTTTT.

This clonotype was seen only a few times. V is TRBV28 and J is TRBJ2-7; D gene uncertain. The V and J ends lost 11 bases and 0 bases respectively, with 11 bases between them. CDR3 size: 12 residues. Germline CDR1 is MDHEN and CDR2 is SYDVKM. The CDR3 here is CAVYDNSYEQYF. The CDR3 nucleotides are TGTGCCGTCTACGATAACTCCTACGAGCAGTACTTC.

This clonotype was detected only a few times. This chain joins TRBV12-3 or TRBV12-4 and TRBJ2-1; 8 bases map to TRBD2. This CDR3 contains 14 residues. Losses at the gene ends were 2 bases for V and 6 bases for J; bases not matched to a gene: 3. In DNA form, the CDR3 reads TGTGCCAGCAGTTTAAGCGGGACTAGCAATGAGCAGTTCTTC. This encodes CASSLSGTSNEQFF.

This rearrangement joins TRBV4-1 to TRBJ2-5; TRBD2 might be the D (5 bases). V was pared by 2 bases and J by 5 bases, with 18 bases between. The CDR3 loop spans 16 amino acids. Germline CDR1 reads MGHRA; CDR2 reads YSYEKL. The CDR3 region is CASSQPLRGPGETQYF. In DNA form, the CDR3 reads TGCGCCAGCAGCCAACCTCTGAGAGGGCCGGGTGAGACCCAGTACTTC.

This clonotype was observed a handful of times. V usage is TRBV5-4 and J usage is TRBJ2-7; 13 bases fit TRBD2. The V segment lost 0 bases and the J segment 3 bases; nucleotides outside the gene matches: 6. Germline-derived CDR1 and CDR2 are SGHNT and YYREEE (reference sequence). The CDR3 runs 17 residues. The DNA for the CDR3 is TGTGCCAGCAGCTTGGTTGCCCGGACTAGCGGGAGCTACGAGCAGTACTTC. Protein product: CASSLVARTSGSYEQYF.

This clonotype was found a few times. The rearrangement links TRBV5-1 to TRBJ2-7; D not certain. The V gene's germline CDR1 is SGHRS and CDR2 YFSETQ. Trimming removed 4 bases at V and 0 bases at J, with 8 bases between. CDR3 length: 13 amino acids. DNA for the CDR3: TGCGCCAGCAGCCCTTTGAGCTCCTACGAGCAGTACTTC. It specifies CASSPLSSYEQYF.

The sample holds one count of this clonotype. A much larger clone sits a single nucleotide away, making a read error possible. J is TRBJ2-3 and V is TRBV6-5; no firm D call. The CDR3 contains 17 residues. In germline, CDR1 is MNHEY, CDR2 SVGAGI. V lost 6 bases and J lost 2, with 21 bases in between. For the CDR3, the DNA is TGTGCCAGCAGACCCAAACAGATCCTCCGCACCACAGATACGCAGTATTTT. Translation: CASRPKQILRTTDTQYF.

This clonotype was observed at least ten times. The chain employs TRBV2 and TRBJ2-7; D unresolved. Germline CDR1 is SNHLY and CDR2 is FYNNEI. Trimming shortened V by 6 bases and J by 2 bases, and 11 bases separated the two germline ends. The CDR3 is 13 residues long. CDR3 DNA sequence: TGTGCCAGCAGGACCTTACGTACCTACGAGCAGTACTTC. It codes for CASRTLRTYEQYF.

This clonotype was detected only a few times. This chain joins TRBV12-5 and TRBJ1-5; 7 nucleotides agree with TRBD1. V gave up 6 bases and J gave up 3 bases; unmatched junction bases: 8. The length of the CDR3 is 15 residues. Germline V gene sequence: CDR1 LGHNT, CDR2 FRNRAP. This CDR3 reads CASGPPGQNNQPQHF. Written as DNA, the CDR3 is TGTGCTAGTGGGCCTCCGGGACAGAACAATCAGCCCCAGCATTTT.

The rearrangement uses TRBV20-1 and TRBJ2-7; possibly TRBD1 for D (6 bases). V gave up 3 bases and J gave up 2 bases, with 11 bases separating them. This CDR3 contains 13 residues. Germline values: CDR1 DFQATT, CDR2 SNEGSKA (reference sequence). CDR3 in amino acids: CSASGQGTYEQYF. DNA of the CDR3: TGCAGTGCTAGTGGGCAGGGGACCTACGAGCAGTACTTC.

The J gene is TRBJ2-5, the V gene TRBV6-6; weak D call: TRBD2 (6 bases). With 2 bases removed from V and 5 bases from J, the gap between germline ends came to 9 bases. In germline, CDR1 is MNHNY, CDR2 SVGAGI (reference sequence). The CDR3 has 13 amino acids. The CDR3 nucleotides read TGTGCCAGCAGTTACGCGGGAACGGAGACCCAGTACTTC. It encodes CASSYAGTETQYF.

This clonotype occurred a few times. The chain links TRBV6-1 to TRBJ1-3, with D possibly matching TRBD1 (6 bases). Germline values: CDR1 MNHNS, CDR2 SASEGT. CDR3 length equals 14 residues. Trimming pared 8 bases from V and 4 bases from J, leaving 15 bases between. Here the CDR3 DNA reads TGTGCCAGCGGGCCTCAGGGGAAAGGAAACACCATATATTTT. Encoded protein: CASGPQGKGNTIYF.

V and J are TRBV5-1 and TRBJ2-5; the D gene is possibly TRBD1 (5 bases). Germline CDR1 is SGHRS and CDR2 is YFSETQ. Between the trimmed V and J ends, which lost 3 bases and 2 bases, there was a span of 11 bases. The CDR3 is 14 amino acids. The CDR3 protein is CASSSPAGQETQYF. CDR3 sequence (DNA): TGCGCCAGCAGCTCCCCGGCAGGGCAAGAGACCCAGTACTTC.

CDR3 sequence reads: CAISGGQYNEQFF. The CDR3 DNA reads as TGTGCCATCAGTGGGGGACAGTACAATGAGCAGTTCTTC. The chain uses TRBV10-3 and TRBJ2-1; 7 bases fit TRBD1. The germline V gene has CDR1 ENHRY and CDR2 SYGVKD. CDR3 size: 13 residues. V lost 4 bases and J lost 4; bases outside the gene matches: 1.